What follows is one T cell receptor (beta chain) and its context. It has no known antigen specificity. There are no base qualities to consult, and no much larger clone falls within one base. Participants in the prospective study were aged roughly 18 to 89 years, lived in about two dozen United States geographic areas, and enrolled through a virtual design. Cohort assignment in the prospective study relied on participant-reported clinical history from a screening survey and a study questionnaire. Each participant in the prospective study had whole blood, serum and a nasopharyngeal or oropharyngeal swab collected by mobile phlebotomists. Prospective study participants could optionally give additional blood draws and questionnaires over a roughly two-month period. Before DNA extraction, blood samples from the prospective study were shipped at room temperature or frozen. The CDR3, from cysteine to phenylalanine, totals 14 residues. The retained sequence is limited to the CDR3, 42 bases, with the frame set at the first base. The germline V gene specifies MNHEY as CDR1 and SVGAGI as CDR2. V gives up 2 bases and J gives up 5 bases, and the segment between their germline ends measures 12 bases.

TCRbeta CDR3 regions were amplified from genomic DNA by means of the immunoSEQ Assay, a bias-controlled multiplex PCR. On the authors' methods: Within the assay, amplification of reference gene primers was used to estimate how many nucleated cells each sample contained. To quantify the absolute abundance of each unique TCRbeta CDR3 rearrangement, sequence reads were collapsed and filtered. Productive Simpson clonality was computed per sample as the square root of Simpson's diversity index over productive rearrangements. Here the immuneACCESS table is served through TCRdb, limited to in-frame sequences with V and J called. Missing clones are a known gap in these copies; in checked studies unresolved V genes cover under half, and the rest lacks a known reason. Clonal size and the V and J genes are those of that table, whereas D and trimming came from the DNA. This sample lists hundreds of thousands of clones; approximately 90% were detected once. The top ten constitute just over 2.5% of the sample.

The data originate from a study of blood T cell repertoires in COVID-19 (dated by TCRdb to the early 2020s). General notes on the study: Collaborator samples came from the United States, Italy and Spain and covered acute and convalescent phases of COVID-19. Nearly every sample came with metadata listing a de-identified subject ID, COVID-19 status, age in years and sex. HLA class I and class II types, where available, came from metadata supplied by the sample provider rather than from assay-based typing. The samples were drawn from two sources: the first 160 participants of the ongoing ImmuneRACE study, and 1,000 to 1,500 subjects contributed by 6 global collaborators. Deeply sampled blood TCRbeta repertoires from subjects exposed to, actively infected with, or recovered from COVID-19 were included in the dataset. The material from the prospective study consisted of cDNA or gDNA derived from T cells, B-cell-depleted T cells, or PBMCs. A freely available public database, intended as a resource for researchers studying the immune response to SARS-CoV-2, is where the repertoires were released.

On the study overall, not on this receptor specifically: Clinical and demographic metadata were provided uncurated, with the amount varying by source and participant.

The receptor chain draws on TRBV6-5 and TRBJ2-5, with no reliable assignment of the D segment. Sequenced input: PBMCs or T cells enriched from blood (not recorded which). The receptor was isolated from a woman aged 25 to 39 with acute COVID-19. The CDR3 region has the sequence CASSYLARRETQYF. The DNA sequence follows: TGTGCCAGCAGTTACCTCGCCCGGCGGGAGACCCAGTACTTC.